Listed below are T cell receptor beta chains from one sample, sequenced in a study of blood T cell repertoires in COVID-19. The repertoire was sequenced with immunoSEQ multiplex PCR; TCRdb's copy has only in-frame clones and lacks some. Altogether roughly 400,000 clones are present, 88% being singletons, with the ten largest covering roughly 1.4%. The sample comprised PBMCs or T cells enriched from blood (not recorded which). These receptors all come from a woman under 30 who had been exposed to COVID-19. The conserved cysteine and the conserved F or W are not part of the CDR3 here. A D gene is named only where the DNA matches it firmly. Size is stated for part of the rows, as once, few or many counts, or as a class when the clone is expanded.

-	TRBV28	13	TRBJ2-1	-	ASSLTRGPHNEQF
TRBD1	TRBV7-2	12	TRBJ2-2	-	ASRHTGGSGELF
TRBD2	TRBV28	12	TRBJ2-4	-	ATTAGVAKNIQY
TRBD1	TRBV2	12	TRBJ1-4	-	ASSLTGSGEKLF
-	TRBV5-1	11	TRBJ1-3	few	ASSRETGNTIY
TRBD1	TRBV18	16	TRBJ1-3	-	ASAGDSTEAFSGNTIY
-	TRBV30	10	TRBJ1-1	-	AWRRTGTEAF
TRBD1	TRBV28	12	TRBJ1-5	-	ASRRTGDNQPQH
TRBD2	TRBV5-5	14	TRBJ2-3	-	ASSRTLGAGVDTQY
-	TRBV19	14	TRBJ2-1	-	ASSKRGGGVYNEQF
TRBD2	TRBV7-8	14	TRBJ2-1	-	ASSFSAGGTYNEQF
-	TRBV9	15	TRBJ2-3	once	ASSVAFTSRGTDTQY
TRBD2	TRBV19	13	TRBJ2-1	-	ASSSTPGLGDGQF
-	TRBV14	11	TRBJ1-5	-	ASSRGGLQPQH
-	TRBV2	13	TRBJ2-3	-	ASILRDFAADTQY
TRBD1	TRBV4-1	17	TRBJ1-4	-	ASSQDRDSSSPLLWKLF
-	TRBV9	14	TRBJ1-5	-	ASSVSGDVGNQPQH
TRBD1	TRBV27	14	TRBJ2-3	-	ASSLSGLPQGNTQY
TRBD1	TRBV7-6	15	TRBJ2-2	once	ASSRDRDRLNTGELF
TRBD2	TRBV4-2	15	TRBJ2-1	-	ASSQDGGTSAYNEQF
TRBD2	TRBV28	12	TRBJ2-2	-	AGGGRTNTGELF
-	TRBV7-6	15	TRBJ2-1	-	ASSPFWAGRQDNEQF
-	TRBV30	13	TRBJ1-2	-	AWSVRGVGYGGYT
TRBD1	TRBV3-1/TRBV3-2	13	TRBJ1-1	-	ASSQDGRRGTEAF
-	TRBV5-1	14	TRBJ1-6	few	ASSLGAGNTDSPLH
-	TRBV30	12	TRBJ2-1	-	AWSPGSPYNEQF
TRBD1	TRBV9	13	TRBJ1-5	once	ASSGPGQGNQPQH
TRBD2	TRBV6-5	11	TRBJ2-2	-	ASRAGGTGELF
-	TRBV10-3	11	TRBJ2-7	-	AISDSNPEWQY
TRBD1	TRBV11-2	13	TRBJ2-2	-	ASSFPGGYAGELF
TRBD2	TRBV7-2	15	TRBJ2-5	-	ASSLARLAGGQETQY